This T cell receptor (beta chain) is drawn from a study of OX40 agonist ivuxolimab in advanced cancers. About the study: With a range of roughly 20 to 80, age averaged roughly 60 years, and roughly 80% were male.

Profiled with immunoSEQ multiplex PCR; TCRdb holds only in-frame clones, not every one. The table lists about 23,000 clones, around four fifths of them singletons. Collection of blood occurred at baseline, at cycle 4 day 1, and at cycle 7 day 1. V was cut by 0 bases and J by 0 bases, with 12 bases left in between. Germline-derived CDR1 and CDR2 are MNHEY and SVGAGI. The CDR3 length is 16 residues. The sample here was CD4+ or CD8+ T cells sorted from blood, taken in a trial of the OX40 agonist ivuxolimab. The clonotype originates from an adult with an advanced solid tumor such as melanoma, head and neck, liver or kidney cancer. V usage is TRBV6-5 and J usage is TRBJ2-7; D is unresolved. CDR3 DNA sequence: TGTGCCAGCAGTTACTCAGGCTCCTCAAGCTCCTACGAGCAGTACTTC. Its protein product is CASSYSGSSSSYEQYF.